These 13 T cell receptor beta chains originate from one sample sequenced in a study of T cell responses to AZD1222 COVID-19 vaccine. The table came from immunoSEQ multiplex PCR; TCRdb's copy has only in-frame clones and leaves some out. In the table there are some 130,000 clones, 80% to 90% of which are singletons. Sequenced material: peripheral blood, taken on day 0 of AZD1222 vaccination. The receptors shown here come from an adult in good health.

The chain is built from TRBV19 and TRBJ2-5; the D is unclear. The CDR3 is 10 residues long. Trimming removed 7 bases at V and 5 bases at J, with 5 bases between. Germline CDR1 reads LNHDA; CDR2 reads SQIVND (reference sequence). CDR3 nucleotide sequence: TGTGCCAGTACCCGGGAGACCCAGTACTTC. It codes for CASTRETQYF.

The chain combines TRBV9 with TRBJ2-2, with no clear D. The CDR3 is made up of 17 amino acids. The germline gives CDR1 SGDLS, CDR2 YYNGEE. The ends were cut back, 2 bases at V and 2 bases at J, with 16 bases in the middle. CDR3 DNA: TGTGCCAGCAGCGTGGTATATGCGGAAAACAACACCGGGGAGCTGTTTTTT. Translated: CASSVVYAENNTGELFF.

The rearrangement links TRBV28 to TRBJ2-7, with D uncertain. In germline, CDR1 is MDHEN, CDR2 SYDVKM. This CDR3 region has 13 residues. Trimming took 5 bases from V and 5 from J, leaving 13 bases between them. CDR3 in amino acids: CASSVRSIHEQYF. The CDR3 DNA sequence: TGTGCCAGCAGTGTCAGATCCATCCACGAGCAGTACTTC.

The V gene is TRBV5-1, the J gene TRBJ2-3, with D unclear. This CDR3 is 13 amino acids long. The V and J ends lost 0 bases and 8 bases respectively, with 10 bases between them. Germline loops: CDR1 SGHRS, CDR2 YFSETQ. The CDR3 DNA is TGCGCCAGCAGCTTGGAATCGGTGGGTACGCAGTATTTT. It yields the protein CASSLESVGTQYF.

The J gene is TRBJ2-1, the V gene TRBV2; 13 bases match TRBD2. CDR1 and CDR2 (germline): SNHLY, FYNNEI. Trimming cost V 6 bases and J 6 bases; bases outside gene matches: 5. The CDR3 totals 15 residues. As DNA, the CDR3 is TGTGCCAGCAGAGCTAGACTAGCGGGGGGCAATGAGCAGTTCTTC. This encodes CASRARLAGGNEQFF.

The chain is built from TRBV29-1 and TRBJ1-5; TRBD1 might be the D (6 bases). Per germline, CDR1 SQVTM and CDR2 ANQGSEA. CDR3 length: 14 amino acids. Trimming stripped 6 bases from V and 1 base from J, with 13 bases between. CDR3 sequence (DNA): TGCAGCGTCGGAACAGGGTTGAGCAATCAGCCCCAGCATTTT. Translated: CSVGTGLSNQPQHF. The entire variable domain, with the rest obtained from reference TRBV29-1 and TRBJ1-5, is as follows: SAVISQKPSRDICQRGTSLTIQCQVDSQVTMMFWYRQQPGQSLTLIATANQGSEATYESGFVIDKFPISRPNLTFSTLTVSNMSPEDSSIYLCSVGTGLSNQPQHFGDGTRLSIL.

V gene TRBV18 combines with J gene TRBJ2-1; TRBD2 aligns across 9 bases. The V gene end was trimmed by 6 bases and the J gene end by 5 bases; junction bases not matched to a gene: 5. Germline assignment: CDR1 KGHSH and CDR2 LQKENI. The CDR3 has 14 amino acids. The CDR3 nucleotides read TGTGCCAGCTCCGCGGGGGGGCAGGACAATGAGCAGTTCTTC. Residues: CASSAGGQDNEQFF. Looking up the rest from reference TRBV18 and TRBJ2-1 gives the full variable domain: NAGVMQNPRHLVRRRGQEARLRCSPMKGHSHVYWYRQLPEEGLKFMVYLQKENIIDESGMPKERFSAEFPKEGPSILRIQQVVRGDSAAYFCASSAGGQDNEQFFGPGTRLTVL.

The genes are TRBV6-1 and TRBJ1-1; D unresolved. This CDR3 contains 16 residues. V dropped 0 bases and J dropped 0 bases, with 11 bases sitting between them. Germline V gene data show CDR1 as MNHNS and CDR2 as SASEGT. The DNA for the CDR3 is TGTGCCAGCAGTGAAGCGCTCCCGTCAGTGAACACTGAAGCTTTCTTT. As protein: CASSEALPSVNTEAFF.

This chain links TRBV28 with TRBJ1-5, with 8 bases matching TRBD1. CDR3 size: 18 residues. Trimming at V came to 4 bases and at J to 0 bases, leaving 11 bases not matched to a gene. CDR1 is MDHEN and CDR2 is SYDVKM in the germline V gene. The CDR3 region is CASSSGKQGGYSNQPQHF. The CDR3 DNA reads TGTGCCAGCAGTTCGGGGAAACAGGGGGGCTATAGCAATCAGCCCCAGCATTTT.

The chain links TRBV27 to TRBJ2-1, with 7 positions matching TRBD1. The CDR3 has 14 residues. Germline CDR1 and CDR2: MNHEY and SMNVEV (reference sequence). The ends lost 5 bases at V and 6 bases at J; junction bases unmatched: 7. The CDR3 is CASSHRDRPNEQFF. CDR3 nucleotides: TGTGCCAGCAGTCACAGGGACAGACCCAATGAGCAGTTCTTC.

The J gene is TRBJ1-3, the V gene TRBV7-9; a possible D gene is TRBD1 (5 bases). Trimming removed 5 bases at V and 0 bases at J, with 23 bases between. The CDR3 loop spans 19 amino acids. Germline CDR1 SEHNR, CDR2 FQNEAQ (reference sequence). CDR3 in DNA: TGTGCCAGCAGCCAAAAAGGGGCCACCCCGACGGGCTCTGGAAACACCATATATTTT. Amino acids: CASSQKGATPTGSGNTIYF.

The rearrangement joins TRBV4-1 to TRBJ2-2; 7 bases map to TRBD2. The V and J ends lost 2 bases and 2 bases, in that order; junction bases with no gene match: 5. Germline CDR1 MGHRA, CDR2 YSYEKL. The CDR3 is 16 amino acids. The CDR3 DNA is TGCGCCAGCAGCCAACGTTCTAGCGGAAACACCGGGGAGCTGTTTTTT. This encodes CASSQRSSGNTGELFF.

The gene calls are TRBV7-2 and TRBJ2-2, with 10 bases matching TRBD2. The CDR3 runs 17 residues. The germline gives CDR1 SGHTA, CDR2 FQGNSA. J gave up 7 bases and V 2 bases, and 10 bases lay outside the gene matches. CDR3 in DNA: TGTGCCAGCAGCTTAACTAGCGGGGAGAAAAACCTCGGGGAGCTGTTTTTT. It is translated as CASSLTSGEKNLGELFF.